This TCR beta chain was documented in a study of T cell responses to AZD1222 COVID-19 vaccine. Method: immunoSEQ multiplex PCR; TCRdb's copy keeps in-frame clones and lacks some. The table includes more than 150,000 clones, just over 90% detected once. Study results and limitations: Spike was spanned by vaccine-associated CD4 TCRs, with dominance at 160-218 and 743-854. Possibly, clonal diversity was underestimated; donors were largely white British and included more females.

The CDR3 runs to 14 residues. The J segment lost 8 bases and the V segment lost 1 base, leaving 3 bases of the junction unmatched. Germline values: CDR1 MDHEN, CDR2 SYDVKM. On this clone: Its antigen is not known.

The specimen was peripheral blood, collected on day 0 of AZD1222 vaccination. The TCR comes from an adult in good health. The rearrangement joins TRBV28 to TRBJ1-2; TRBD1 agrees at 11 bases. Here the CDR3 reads CASSLSGTGGGYTF. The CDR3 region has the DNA TGTGCCAGCAGTTTATCCGGGACAGGGGGGGGCTACACCTTC.